Listed below are T cell receptor beta chains from one sample, sequenced in a study of T cell repertoires in cytomegalovirus infection. Their recognized antigens are unknown. Using its own MiXCR run on the reads, TCRdb lists one record per CDR3 protein. The sample lists roughly 860,000 distinct CDR3 sequences, about 31% occurring once. This material consisted of cultured CD8+ T cells from PBMCs, taken from culture after CMV antigen stimulation. These receptors were taken from a human donor in good health (CMV status not recorded). Some clones in this sample may be carry-over from other donors' samples. The CDR3 runs from the conserved cysteine through the conserved F or W. The D gene is left open where the match is weak. Clone size is shown for a subset of rows, as once, few, many or a class of expanded clone.

15	TRBV7-9	TRBJ2-7	-	TRBD1	TGTGCCAGCACCAAAAGACAGGGCAATACCTACGAGCAGTACTTC	CASTKRQGNTYEQYF
15	TRBV6-2/TRBV6-3	TRBJ2-3	-	TRBD2	TGTGCCAGCAGTTTACCTACTAGCGGGGGGTATACGCAGTATTTT	CASSLPTSGGYTQYF
13	TRBV6-1	TRBJ1-1	few	-	TGTGCCAGCAGTGGCAGGACAGTCACTGAAGCTTTCTTT	CASSGRTVTEAFF
13	TRBV20-1	TRBJ1-2	few	TRBD1	TGCAGTGCTGCTGACAGGGGGGACTATGGCTACACCTTC	CSAADRGDYGYTF
15	TRBV7-3	TRBJ2-5	-	-	TGTGCCAGCAGCCCAGGGAGCTTGGGGAGGGAGACCCAGTACTTC	CASSPGSLGRETQYF
13	TRBV7-9	TRBJ2-3	many	-	TGTGCCAGCAGCTTGGAGGGGACAGATACGCAGTATTTT	CASSLEGTDTQYF
14	TRBV2	TRBJ2-7	-	-	TGTGCCAGCGCCCTGACTGCCAGCTCCTACGAGCAGTACTTC	CASALTASSYEQYF
16	TRBV7-6	TRBJ2-7	many	TRBD1	TGTGCCAGCAGCTTAATCCCGTTCAGGGACAGGGGGGAGCAGTACTTC	CASSLIPFRDRGEQYF
15	TRBV4-3	TRBJ1-2	-	-	TGCGCCAGCAGCCCCGTCGGAGGAGCTAACTATGGCTACACCTTC	CASSPVGGANYGYTF
15	TRBV10-3	TRBJ2-2	few	-	TGTGCCATCAGTACCGGGCCGGTGAACACCGGGGAGCTGTTTTTT	CAISTGPVNTGELFF
13	TRBV12-3/TRBV12-4	TRBJ1-2	many	-	TGTGCCAGCAATTCATATTCTGACTATGGCTACACCTTC	CASNSYSDYGYTF
18	TRBV4-1	TRBJ2-5	few	TRBD1	TGCGCCAGCAGCCCATCTCACCCCGGGGACAGATTACAAGAGACCCAGTACTTC	CASSPSHPGDRLQETQYF
15	TRBV7-6	TRBJ1-1	many	TRBD1	TGTGCCAGCAGCCCCCGGACAGGGTGGAGCACTGAAGCTTTCTTT	CASSPRTGWSTEAFF
14	TRBV20-1	TRBJ2-4	few	-	TGCAGTGCTAGCTTAAGACAGTTACAAAACATTCAGTACTTC	CSASLRQLQNIQYF
13	TRBV3-1	TRBJ2-5	-	-	TGTGCCAGCAGCCAGGGTACTAGAGAGACCCAGTACTTC	CASSQGTRETQYF
15	TRBV7-8	TRBJ1-3	few	TRBD1	TGTGCCAGCAGCTCATCCGGGACAGCTGGAAACACCATATATTTT	CASSSSGTAGNTIYF
14	TRBV7-9	TRBJ1-5	few	TRBD1	TGTGCCAGCAGCACCGGACAGGTGGGCCAGCCCCAGCATTTT	CASSTGQVGQPQHF
12	TRBV5-6	TRBJ1-2	few	-	TGTGCCAGCAGCTCTGTAGACTATGGCTACACCTTC	CASSSVDYGYTF
13	TRBV4-1	TRBJ1-1	few	-	TGCGCCAGCAGCCAGAGAGATAACACTGAAGCTTTCTTT	CASSQRDNTEAFF
19	TRBV7-7	TRBJ2-2	-	TRBD1	TGTGCTAGCAGCTTAGCAGGACAGGGGGCTAGGTCGAACACCGGGGAGCTGTTTTTT	CASSLAGQGARSNTGELFF
15	TRBV7-3	TRBJ1-1	many	-	TGTGCCAGCAGCATAACAGGGAATCCGAACACTGAAGCTTTCTTT	CASSITGNPNTEAFF
19	TRBV10-3	TRBJ2-1	many	-	TGTGCCATCAGTGAAGGAAGGTCGGGAGCTGGGATCTCCTACAATGAGCAGTTCTTC	CAISEGRSGAGISYNEQFF
15	TRBV12-3/TRBV12-4	TRBJ2-1	-	-	TGTGCCAGCATTCTAGGGGGGGGGGGCAAAAGTGAGCAGTTCTTC	CASILGGGGKSEQFF
15	TRBV19	TRBJ1-1	-	-	TGTGCCAGTAGTATGACCACCAACCTGAACACTGAAGCTTTCTTT	CASSMTTNLNTEAFF
13	TRBV7-9	TRBJ2-3	once	-	TGTGCCAGCAGCCGATCTTCCTGGGTTACGCAGTATTTT	CASSRSSWVTQYF
15	TRBV13	TRBJ2-7	-	-	TGTGCCAGCAGCGCCGGGATCCTTGGACCCTACGAGCAGTACTTC	CASSAGILGPYEQYF
14	TRBV4-1	TRBJ1-1	-	-	TGCGCCAGCAGCCAAGACGACCTGAACACTGAAGCTTTCTTT	CASSQDDLNTEAFF
14	TRBV7-6	TRBJ1-2	few	TRBD1	TGTGCCAGCAGCTCCCCGGGACAGGGGGATGGCTACACCTTC	CASSSPGQGDGYTF
15	TRBV27	TRBJ2-3	-	-	TGTGCCACCGCCATCGGGACCACCCGCACAGATACGCAGTATTTT	CATAIGTTRTDTQYF
14	TRBV6-2/TRBV6-3	TRBJ2-1	many	TRBD1	TGTGCCAGCAGGCCGACAGGGGGCTGGGATGAGCAGTTCTTC	CASRPTGGWDEQFF
13	TRBV27	TRBJ1-6	few	TRBD1	TGTGCCAGCATGCAGGGGGGTAATTCACCCCTCCACTTT	CASMQGGNSPLHF
14	TRBV7-9	TRBJ2-5	few	-	TGTGCCAGCAGCCTCAAGGGGTTCCAAGAGACCCAGTACTTC	CASSLKGFQETQYF
15	TRBV19	TRBJ2-1	-	-	TGTGCCAGTGGTAAATCGCGGAGCTCCTACAATGAGCAGTTCTTC	CASGKSRSSYNEQFF
15	TRBV4-1	TRBJ1-1	few	TRBD1	TGCGCCAGCAGCCAGGGACAGGGAACGAACACTGAAGCTTTCTTT	CASSQGQGTNTEAFF
18	TRBV19	TRBJ2-2	-	TRBD2	TGTGCCAGTAGTATATCCCTGCTAGCGGGGACGAGCACCGGGGAGCTGTTTTTT	CASSISLLAGTSTGELFF
13	TRBV7-7	TRBJ2-1	few	-	TGTGCTAGCAGCTCGATCCTATACAATGAGCAGTTCTTC	CASSSILYNEQFF